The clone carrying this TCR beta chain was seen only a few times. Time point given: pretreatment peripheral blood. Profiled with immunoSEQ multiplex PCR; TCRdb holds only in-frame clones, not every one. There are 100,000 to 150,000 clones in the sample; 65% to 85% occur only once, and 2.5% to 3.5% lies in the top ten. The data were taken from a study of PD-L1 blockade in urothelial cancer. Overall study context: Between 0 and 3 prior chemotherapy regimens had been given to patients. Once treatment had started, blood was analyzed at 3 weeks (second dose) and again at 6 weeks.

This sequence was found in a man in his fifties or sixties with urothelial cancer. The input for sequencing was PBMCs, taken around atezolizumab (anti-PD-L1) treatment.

The CDR3 is CASSFSSVQWYF. DNA for the CDR3: TGTGCCAGCAGCTTTAGTTCCGTTCAATGGTACTTC. The rearrangement uses TRBV7-2 and TRBJ2-5; no reliable D call. CDR3 size: 12 residues. V gave up 3 bases and J gave up 13 bases, with 15 bases separating them. CDR1 is SGHTA and CDR2 is FQGNSA in the germline V gene.